Below, one T cell receptor beta chain is given with its context. The source of the sample is a study of blood T cell repertoires in COVID-19. This CDR3 region has 16 residues. The V end was cut by 2 bases, the J end by 2 bases, with 13 bases between. Germline V lookup: CDR1 SGHDT, CDR2 YYEEEE. The repertoire was sequenced with immunoSEQ multiplex PCR; TCRdb's copy has only in-frame clones and lacks some. This table has some 150,000 clones, more than 80% appearing once. The chain links TRBV5-6 to TRBJ2-2; D remains ambiguous. The sample consisted of peripheral blood. This TCR was recovered from a man aged 45-65 years with acute or convalescent COVID-19. CDR3 DNA sequence: TGTGCCAGCAGCTTCCGGGTGGCGGTCAACACCGGGGAGCTGTTTTTT. This codes for CASSFRVAVNTGELFF.